Presented here are 9 T cell receptor beta chains from one specimen sequenced in a study of blood T cell repertoires in COVID-19. Some clones are missing from TCRdb's copy, which holds only in-frame ones; the method was immunoSEQ multiplex PCR. The sample carries about 35,000 clones, about 80% recorded once. Sequencing used peripheral blood. These receptors came from a man aged 45 to 65 with acute or convalescent COVID-19.

V and J are TRBV10-1 and TRBJ2-3; D perhaps matches TRBD1 (6 bases). Germline V CDR1 and CDR2: WNHNN, SYGVQD (reference sequence). This CDR3 region has 12 residues. V gave up 6 bases and J gave up 4 bases, with 8 bases separating them. The CDR3: CASSTGPDTQYF. In nucleotides, the CDR3 is TGCGCCAGCAGCACAGGGCCAGATACGCAGTATTTT.

This chain connects TRBV27 to TRBJ1-6; D unclear. Germline CDR1 reads MNHEY; CDR2 reads SMNVEV (reference sequence). The germline V and J ends were trimmed by 11 bases and 0 bases, with 11 bases remaining between them. The CDR3 consists of 14 residues. CDR3 DNA: TGTGCCTCAGGAGGGATCTCCTATAATTCACCCCTCCACTTT. Translating gives CASGGISYNSPLHF.

The chain couples TRBV2 to TRBJ1-5, with D possibly being TRBD1 (5 bases). The ends were cut back, 11 bases at V and 0 bases at J, with 14 bases in the middle. Germline CDR1 SNHLY, CDR2 FYNNEI. This CDR3 contains 14 residues. The CDR3 reads CAAAAGYSNQPQHF. As DNA, the CDR3 is TGTGCCGCCGCAGCAGGGTATAGCAATCAGCCCCAGCATTTT.

The chain links TRBV6-5 to TRBJ2-7; TRBD2 might be the D (5 bases). The CDR3 runs 13 residues. V was shortened by 7 bases and J by 2 bases, with 12 bases between the two germline ends. Germline V gene lookup returns CDR1 MNHEY and CDR2 SVGAGI. CDR3 region: CASTPGVTYEQYF. For the CDR3, the DNA is TGTGCCAGCACCCCCGGGGTTACCTACGAGCAGTACTTC.

The chain uses TRBV24-1 and TRBJ2-7; tentative D call: TRBD2 (5 bases). CDR1 and CDR2 (germline): KGHDR, SFDVKD. V was cut by 2 bases and J by 5 bases, with 18 bases left in between. This CDR3 has 16 residues. The CDR3 nucleotides read TGTGCCACCAGTGATTCGCGGGCCAGTTCGAGGGACGAGCAGTACTTC. Translated, it gives CATSDSRASSRDEQYF.

The genes are TRBV2 and TRBJ2-5; TRBD2 might be the D (6 bases). This CDR3 region has 15 residues. Germline lookup yields CDR1 SNHLY and CDR2 FYNNEI. Trimming took off 4 bases at V and 2 bases at J, with 14 bases between the two ends. As DNA, the CDR3 is TGTGCCAGCAGTGTGTGGGGGGAATATCAAGAGACCCAGTACTTC. This sequence encodes CASSVWGEYQETQYF.

The table lists this clone with a count of one. V and J are TRBV4-1 and TRBJ2-3; 12 positions match TRBD2. The germline CDR1 and CDR2 sequences are MGHRA and YSYEKL. Unmatched junction bases numbered 22, after V lost 2 bases and J lost 4 bases. This CDR3 spans 22 amino acids. The CDR3: CASSQRLRQGATSGRDPDTQYF. The CDR3 nucleotides are TGCGCCAGCAGCCAAAGGCTTCGGCAGGGGGCGACTAGCGGGAGAGATCCAGATACGCAGTATTTT.

The chain links TRBV11-2 to TRBJ2-7; 11 bases agree with TRBD1. Germline V lookup: CDR1 SGHAT, CDR2 FQNNGV. V was pared by 9 bases and J by 4 bases, with 8 bases of the junction left unmatched. The CDR3 spans 14 residues. CDR3 residues: CARESGQGAYEQYF. CDR3 sequence (DNA): TGTGCCAGGGAGAGCGGACAGGGGGCTTACGAGCAGTACTTC.

V and J are TRBV5-1 and TRBJ1-6; possibly TRBD1 for D (5 bases). Trimming removed 2 bases from V and 8 bases from J, with 17 bases in between. The CDR3 has 16 residues. CDR1 is SGHRS, CDR2 YFSETQ, per germline. The CDR3 DNA is TGCGCCAGCAGCTTCGACATCACCCTCAGGGATTCACCCCTCCACTTT. Amino acid sequence: CASSFDITLRDSPLHF. Complete variable domain (other parts from reference TRBV5-1 and TRBJ1-6): KAGVTQTPRYLIKTRGQQVTLSCSPISGHRSVSWYQQTPGQGLQFLFEYFSETQRNKGNFPGRFSGRQFSNSRSEMNVSTLELGDSALYLCASSFDITLRDSPLHFGNGTRLTVT.